The clone carrying this T cell receptor (beta chain) showed up just a few times. The source of the sample is a study of blood T cell repertoires in COVID-19. Per the original methods: Reference gene primers were amplified, and this amplification served to estimate nucleated cell counts. The data were produced by immunoSEQ multiplex PCR, yet TCRdb's version contains in-frame clones alone and is incomplete. That table supplies the V and J calls and clone size; D and trimming were determined from the DNA. In the table there are fewer than 95,000 clones, roughly 89% of which are singletons. The ends lost 6 bases at V and 9 bases at J; junction bases unmatched: 5. Germline V CDR1 and CDR2: SGHDN, FVKESK. The CDR3 is made up of 13 amino acids.

This sequence was found in a man in his forties or fifties with active or convalescent COVID-19. Specimen: peripheral blood. V is TRBV14 and J is TRBJ2-1; the match to TRBD1 covers 10 bases. As DNA, the CDR3 is TGTGCCAGCAGTCGGACAGGGGGTTTTGAGCAGTTCTTC. The encoded protein is CASSRTGGFEQFF.